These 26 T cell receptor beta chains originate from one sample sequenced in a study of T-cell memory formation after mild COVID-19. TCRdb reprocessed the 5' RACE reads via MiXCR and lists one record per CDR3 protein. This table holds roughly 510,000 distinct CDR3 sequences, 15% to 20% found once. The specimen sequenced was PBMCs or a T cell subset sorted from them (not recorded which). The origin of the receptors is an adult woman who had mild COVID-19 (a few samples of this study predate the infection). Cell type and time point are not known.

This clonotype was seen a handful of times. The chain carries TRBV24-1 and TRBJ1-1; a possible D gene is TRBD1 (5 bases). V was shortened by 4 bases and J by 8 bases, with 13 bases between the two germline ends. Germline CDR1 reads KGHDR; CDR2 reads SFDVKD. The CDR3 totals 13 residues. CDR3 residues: CATSDSGLREAFF. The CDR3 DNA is TGTGCCACCAGTGACTCAGGGTTAAGGGAAGCTTTCTTT.

CDR3 in DNA: TGTGCCAGCAGTAACGCCGGGACAGGCAATGAAAAACTGTTTTTT. Its protein is CASSNAGTGNEKLFF. The rearrangement joins TRBV6-5 to TRBJ1-4, with TRBD1 matching 8 bases. J gave up 5 bases and V 5 bases, and 7 bases lay outside the gene matches. Germline CDR1 is MNHEY and CDR2 is SVGAGI. CDR3 length: 15 amino acids.

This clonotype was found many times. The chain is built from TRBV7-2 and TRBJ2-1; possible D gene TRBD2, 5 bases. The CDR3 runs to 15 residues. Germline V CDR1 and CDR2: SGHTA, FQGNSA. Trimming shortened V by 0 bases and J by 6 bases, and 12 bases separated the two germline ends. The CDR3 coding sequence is TGTGCCAGCAGCTTAGCTCTAGAGGAGGTCAATGAGCAGTTCTTC. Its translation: CASSLALEEVNEQFF.

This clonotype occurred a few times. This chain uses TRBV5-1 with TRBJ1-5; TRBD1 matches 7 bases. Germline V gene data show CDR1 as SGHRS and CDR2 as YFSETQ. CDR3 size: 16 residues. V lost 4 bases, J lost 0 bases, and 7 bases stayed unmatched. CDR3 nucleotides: TGCGCCAGCAGCCTAACAGGGGCCGATAGCAATCAGCCCCAGCATTTT. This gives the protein CASSLTGADSNQPQHF.

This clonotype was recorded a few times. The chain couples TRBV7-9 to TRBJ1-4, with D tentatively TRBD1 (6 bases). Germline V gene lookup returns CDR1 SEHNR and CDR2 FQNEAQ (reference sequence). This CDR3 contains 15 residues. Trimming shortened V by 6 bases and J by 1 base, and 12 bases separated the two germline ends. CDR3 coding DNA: TGTGCCAGCAGTCCCGGACAGAGAACTAATGAAAAACTGTTTTTT. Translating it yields CASSPGQRTNEKLFF. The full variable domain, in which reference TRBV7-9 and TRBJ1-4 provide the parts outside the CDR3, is DTGVSQNPRHKITKRGQNVTFRCDPISEHNRLYWYRQTLGQGPEFLTYFQNEAQLEKSRLLSDRFSAERPKGSFSTLEIQRTEQGDSAMYLCASSPGQRTNEKLFFGSGTQLSVL.

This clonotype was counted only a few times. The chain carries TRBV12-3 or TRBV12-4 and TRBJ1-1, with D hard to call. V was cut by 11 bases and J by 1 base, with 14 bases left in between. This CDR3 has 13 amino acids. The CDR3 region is CALMRAGNTEAFF. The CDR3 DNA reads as TGTGCCTTAATGAGGGCGGGGAACACTGAAGCTTTCTTT.

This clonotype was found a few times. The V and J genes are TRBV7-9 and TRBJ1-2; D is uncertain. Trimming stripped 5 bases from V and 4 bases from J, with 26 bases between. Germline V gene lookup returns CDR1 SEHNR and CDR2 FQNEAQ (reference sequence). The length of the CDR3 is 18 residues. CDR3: CASSPARSGLVLTYGYTF. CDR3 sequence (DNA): TGTGCCAGCAGCCCGGCGCGGTCGGGCCTGGTTTTGACCTATGGCTACACCTTC.

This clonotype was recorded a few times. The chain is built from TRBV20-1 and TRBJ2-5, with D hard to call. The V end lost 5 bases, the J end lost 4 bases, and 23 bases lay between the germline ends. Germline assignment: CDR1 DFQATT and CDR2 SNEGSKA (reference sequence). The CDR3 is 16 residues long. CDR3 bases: TGCAGTGCTTCCCATTTTAGGGTCCTCCCAACAGAGACCCAGTACTTC. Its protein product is CSASHFRVLPTETQYF.

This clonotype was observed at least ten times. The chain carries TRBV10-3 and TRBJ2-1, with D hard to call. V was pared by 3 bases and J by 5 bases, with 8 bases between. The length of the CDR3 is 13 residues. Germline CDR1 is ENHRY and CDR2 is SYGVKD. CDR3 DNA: TGTGCCATCAGTGAAGCTGTGAACAATGAGCAGTTCTTC. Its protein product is CAISEAVNNEQFF.

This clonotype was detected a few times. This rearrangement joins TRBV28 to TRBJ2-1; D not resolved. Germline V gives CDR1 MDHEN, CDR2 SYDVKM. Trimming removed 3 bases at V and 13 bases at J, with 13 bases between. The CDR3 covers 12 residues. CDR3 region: CASSFRVVGQFF. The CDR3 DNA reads TGTGCCAGCAGTTTTAGGGTAGTGGGTCAGTTCTTC.

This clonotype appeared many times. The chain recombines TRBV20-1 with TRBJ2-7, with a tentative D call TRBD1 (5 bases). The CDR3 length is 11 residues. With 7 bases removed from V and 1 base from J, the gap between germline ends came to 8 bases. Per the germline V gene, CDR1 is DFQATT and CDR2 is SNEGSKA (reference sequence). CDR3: CSVKGSYEQYF. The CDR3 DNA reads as TGCAGTGTAAAGGGGTCCTACGAGCAGTACTTC.

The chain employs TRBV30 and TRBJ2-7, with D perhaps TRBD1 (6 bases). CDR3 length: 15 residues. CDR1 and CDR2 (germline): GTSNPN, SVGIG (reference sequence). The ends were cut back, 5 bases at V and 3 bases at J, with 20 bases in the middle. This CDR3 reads CAWQRIQGSGYEQYF. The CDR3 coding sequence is TGTGCCTGGCAGAGGATCCAGGGGTCCGGCTACGAGCAGTACTTC. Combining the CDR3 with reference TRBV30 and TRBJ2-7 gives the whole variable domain SQTIHQWPATLVQPVGSPLSLECTVEGTSNPNLYWYRQAAGRGLQLLFYSVGIGQISSEVPQNLSASRPQDRQFILSSKKLLLSDSGFYLCAWQRIQGSGYEQYFGPGTRLTVT.

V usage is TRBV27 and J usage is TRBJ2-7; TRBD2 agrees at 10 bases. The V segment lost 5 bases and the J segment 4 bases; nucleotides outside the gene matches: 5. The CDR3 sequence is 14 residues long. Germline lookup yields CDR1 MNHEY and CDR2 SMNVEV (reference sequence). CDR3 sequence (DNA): TGTGCCAGCAGTATGACTAGCGGGCAGTACGAGCAGTACTTC. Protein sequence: CASSMTSGQYEQYF.

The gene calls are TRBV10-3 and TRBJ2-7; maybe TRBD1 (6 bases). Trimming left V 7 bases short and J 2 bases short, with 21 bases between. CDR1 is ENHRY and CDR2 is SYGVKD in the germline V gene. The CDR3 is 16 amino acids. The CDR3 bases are TGTGCCATCATGACCCCTTTAGAAGGGGGAACCTACGAGCAGTACTTC. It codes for CAIMTPLEGGTYEQYF.

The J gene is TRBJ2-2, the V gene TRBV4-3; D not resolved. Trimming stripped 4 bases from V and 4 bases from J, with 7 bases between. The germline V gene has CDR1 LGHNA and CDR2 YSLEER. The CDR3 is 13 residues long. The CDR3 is CASSPYFTGELFF. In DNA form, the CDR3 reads TGCGCCAGCAGCCCTTACTTCACCGGGGAGCTGTTTTTT.

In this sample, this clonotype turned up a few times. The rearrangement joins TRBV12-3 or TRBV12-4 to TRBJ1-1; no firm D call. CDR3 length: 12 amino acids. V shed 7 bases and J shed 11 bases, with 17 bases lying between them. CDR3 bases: TGTGCCAGCACCATGAGGTCACCTGGGGCTTTCTTT. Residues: CASTMRSPGAFF.

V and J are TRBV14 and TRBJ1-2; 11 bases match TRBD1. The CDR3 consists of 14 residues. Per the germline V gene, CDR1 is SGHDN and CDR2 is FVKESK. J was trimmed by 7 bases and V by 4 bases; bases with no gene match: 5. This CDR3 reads CASSRLGQGAGYTF. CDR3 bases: TGTGCCAGCAGCCGCCTCGGACAGGGGGCTGGCTACACCTTC.

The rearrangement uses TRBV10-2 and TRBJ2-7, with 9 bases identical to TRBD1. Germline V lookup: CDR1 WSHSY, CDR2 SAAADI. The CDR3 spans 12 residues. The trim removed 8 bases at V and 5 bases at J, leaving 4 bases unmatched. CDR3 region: CASGTGLDEQYF. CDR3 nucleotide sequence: TGCGCCAGCGGGACAGGGCTTGACGAGCAGTACTTC.

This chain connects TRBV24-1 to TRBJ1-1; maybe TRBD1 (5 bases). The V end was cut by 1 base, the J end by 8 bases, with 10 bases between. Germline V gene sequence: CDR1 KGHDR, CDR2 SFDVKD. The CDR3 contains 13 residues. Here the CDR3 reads CATSDFGGSEAFF. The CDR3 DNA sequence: TGTGCCACCAGTGATTTTGGGGGGTCCGAAGCTTTCTTT.

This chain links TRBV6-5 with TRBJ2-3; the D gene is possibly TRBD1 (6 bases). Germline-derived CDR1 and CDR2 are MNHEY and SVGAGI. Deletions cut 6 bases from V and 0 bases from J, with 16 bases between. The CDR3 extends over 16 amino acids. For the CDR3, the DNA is TGTGCCAGCAGCCGGGACATGGTTGGGAGCACAGATACGCAGTATTTT. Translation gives CASSRDMVGSTDTQYF.

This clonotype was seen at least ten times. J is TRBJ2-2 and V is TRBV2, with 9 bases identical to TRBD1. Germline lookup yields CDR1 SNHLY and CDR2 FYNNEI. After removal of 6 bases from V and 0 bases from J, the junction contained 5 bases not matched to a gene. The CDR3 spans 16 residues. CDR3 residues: CASRPTGGANTGELFF. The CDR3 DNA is TGTGCCAGCAGACCCACAGGGGGCGCGAACACCGGGGAGCTGTTTTTT.

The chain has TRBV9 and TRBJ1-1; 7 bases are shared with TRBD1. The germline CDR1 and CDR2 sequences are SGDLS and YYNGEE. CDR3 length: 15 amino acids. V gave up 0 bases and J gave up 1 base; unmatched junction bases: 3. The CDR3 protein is CASSVAPGGNTEAFF. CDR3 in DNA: TGTGCCAGCAGCGTAGCCCCAGGGGGGAACACTGAAGCTTTCTTT.

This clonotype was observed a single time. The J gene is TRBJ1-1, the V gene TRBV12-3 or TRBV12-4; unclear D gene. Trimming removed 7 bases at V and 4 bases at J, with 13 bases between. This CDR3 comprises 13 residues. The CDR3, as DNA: TGTGCCAGCAAAGTGGGCGTAGGCACTGAAGCTTTCTTT. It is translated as CASKVGVGTEAFF.

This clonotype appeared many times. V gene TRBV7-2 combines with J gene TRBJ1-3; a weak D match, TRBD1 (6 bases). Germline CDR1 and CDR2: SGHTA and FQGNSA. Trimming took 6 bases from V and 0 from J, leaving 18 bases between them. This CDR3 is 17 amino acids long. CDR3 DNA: TGTGCCAGCAGGCAGACAGGCGGCGTAGCCTCTGGAAACACCATATATTTT. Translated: CASRQTGGVASGNTIYF.

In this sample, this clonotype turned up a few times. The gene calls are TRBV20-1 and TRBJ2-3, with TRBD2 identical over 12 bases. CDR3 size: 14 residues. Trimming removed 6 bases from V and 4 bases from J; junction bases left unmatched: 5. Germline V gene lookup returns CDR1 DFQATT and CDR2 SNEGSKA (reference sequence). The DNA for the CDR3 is TGCAGTGCCGGACTAGCGGGATTAGCAGATACGCAGTATTTT. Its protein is CSAGLAGLADTQYF.

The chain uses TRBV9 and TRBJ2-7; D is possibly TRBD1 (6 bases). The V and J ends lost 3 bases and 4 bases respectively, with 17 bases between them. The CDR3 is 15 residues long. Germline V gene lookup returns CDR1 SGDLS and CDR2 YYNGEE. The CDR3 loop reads CASSERQAPSYEQYF. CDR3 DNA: TGTGCCAGCAGCGAGCGACAGGCCCCCAGTTACGAGCAGTACTTC.